This T cell receptor (beta chain) was sequenced during a study of blood T cells in healthy people across ages. Study-level findings and limits: Changes in expanded clonotypes were possibly confounded, as the CMV status of donors was unknown. Naive CD4+ cell counts and diversity both ran higher in long-lived than in aged donors.

The extraction recovered at least 5.5 micrograms of total RNA per sample. A second roughly 6 to 12 cycle PCR used barcoded and J-beta primers. TCRdb independently ran MiXCR on the 5' RACE reads; one entry per CDR3 protein. The sample consists of 1.8 million or so distinct CDR3 sequences, about two fifths of them appearing once. Remarks on this clonotype: Antigen unknown.

CDR1 and CDR2 (germline): SEHNR, FQNEAQ (reference sequence). This CDR3 spans 14 amino acids. V lost 1 base to trimming and J lost 4 bases, with 9 bases between them. Sample: blood. The TCR sequence derives from a human donor in good health. The genes are TRBV7-9 and TRBJ2-3, with unresolved D. CDR3: CASSLVRFADTQYF. CDR3 DNA: TGTGCCAGCAGCTTAGTCAGGTTTGCAGATACGCAGTATTTT.